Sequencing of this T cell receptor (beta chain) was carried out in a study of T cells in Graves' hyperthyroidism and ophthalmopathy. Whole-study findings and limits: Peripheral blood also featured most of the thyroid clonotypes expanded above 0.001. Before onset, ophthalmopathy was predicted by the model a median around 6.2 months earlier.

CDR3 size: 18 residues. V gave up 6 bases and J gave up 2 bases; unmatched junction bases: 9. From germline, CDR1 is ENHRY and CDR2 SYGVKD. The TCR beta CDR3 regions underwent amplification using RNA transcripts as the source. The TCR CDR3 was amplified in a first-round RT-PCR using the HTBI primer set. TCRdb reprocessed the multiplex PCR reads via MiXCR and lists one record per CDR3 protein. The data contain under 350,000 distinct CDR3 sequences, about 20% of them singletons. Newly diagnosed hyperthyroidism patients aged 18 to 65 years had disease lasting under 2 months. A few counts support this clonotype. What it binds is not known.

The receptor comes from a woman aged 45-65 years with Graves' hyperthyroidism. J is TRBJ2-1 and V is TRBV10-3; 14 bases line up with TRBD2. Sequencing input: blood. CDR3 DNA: TGTGCCATCAGGGCAGGACTAGCGGGGGGTCCTCCCTACAATGAGCAGTTCTTC. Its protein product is CAIRAGLAGGPPYNEQFF.